The next 2 T cell receptor beta chains were all read from a single sample in a study of blood T cells in healthy people across ages. Using a J-beta primer mix together with a sample-barcoded 5' primer, a second PCR was run for 7 to 11 cycles. TCRdb recomputed calls from the 5' RACE reads with MiXCR, one row per CDR3 protein. The sample holds around 800,000 distinct CDR3 sequences; 46% are singletons and the top ten take roughly 18%. The sample comprised blood. These receptors were collected from a man of 80 years or more in good health.

The chain links TRBV28 to TRBJ1-2, with 7 nucleotides matching TRBD1. The CDR3 consists of 14 residues. The junction had 4 bases not matched to a gene; V was cut back by 4 bases and J by 2 bases. Looked up from germline, CDR1 is MDHEN and CDR2 is SYDVKM. This CDR3 is CASSSTGWNYGYTF. As DNA, the CDR3 is TGTGCCAGCAGTTCGACAGGGTGGAACTATGGCTACACCTTC.

The rearrangement uses TRBV25-1 and TRBJ1-2; D may be TRBD1 (5 bases). The CDR3 has 11 amino acids. Per the germline V gene, CDR1 is MGHDK and CDR2 is SYGVNS. Trimming removed 3 bases from V and 9 bases from J, with 8 bases in between. The CDR3, as DNA: TGTGCCAGCAGTGAGCTGGGGCGCTACACCTTC. This gives the protein CASSELGRYTF.